This TCR beta chain is from a study of neurological immune-mediated disorders. This CDR3 spans 15 amino acids. The V gene lost 1 base and the J gene lost 6 bases, with 13 bases spanning the gap. Germline V CDR1 and CDR2: SGHRS, YFSETQ. One entry per CDR3 protein results from TCRdb running MiXCR on the 5' RACE reads. The sample includes tens of thousands of distinct CDR3 sequences, 9.5% to 15% of them seen just once. In its sample, this clonotype was seen a few times. The TCR was taken from a female donor in good health. Sequenced sample: PBMCs. V is TRBV5-1 and J is TRBJ1-4; tentatively, D is TRBD1 (6 bases). For the CDR3, the DNA is TGCGCCAGCAGCTTGCAATCCGGGGGCGATGAAAAACTGTTTTTT. Translation: CASSLQSGGDEKLFF.